This TCR beta chain was captured in a study of shared clonotypes between healthy human individuals. Study results and caveats: Unshared clonotypes carried lower generation probabilities than those common to all four donors.

Germline V CDR1 and CDR2: SSHAT, FNYEAQ (reference sequence). This CDR3 has 14 amino acids. As regards this clone: Its antigen is as yet unknown. One end of the junction is discordant with germline, which a read error may explain. In the same sample, other DNA sequences code for this CDR3.

Data came from immunoSEQ multiplex PCR; TCRdb stores just in-frame clones and leaves some out. Of about 1 million clones in the sample, about 76% are singletons; the top ten hold 1.4%. Sequencing input: memory CD4+ T cells sorted from blood. The subset here: CD45RA-negative fraction. The sequence derives from a young man in good health. This chain links TRBV7-7 with TRBJ2-2; possibly TRBD2 for D (5 bases). The CDR3 nucleotides read TGTGCTAGCAGCTTAGGAGGGAACACCGGGGAGCTGTTTTTT. Its protein is CASSLGGNTGELFF.